The 16 T cell receptor beta chains reported below all come from one sample, sequenced in a study of blood T cell repertoires in COVID-19. TCRdb keeps only in-frame clones here, not all; method: immunoSEQ multiplex PCR. This sample has 100,000 to 120,000 clones; over 70% occur once, and the top ten carry around 1.5%. The material sequenced was peripheral blood. The receptors derive from a man between 50 and 59 years old with acute or convalescent COVID-19.

V gene TRBV29-1 combines with J gene TRBJ1-4; 8 nucleotides line up with TRBD1. There are 12 residues in the CDR3. The V gene end was trimmed by 7 bases and the J gene end by 8 bases; junction bases not matched to a gene: 6. The germline V gene has CDR1 SQVTM and CDR2 ANQGSEA. The CDR3 region is CSGRGQGEKLFF. The CDR3 DNA reads as TGCAGCGGCAGGGGGCAAGGAGAAAAACTGTTTTTT.

CDR3 in DNA: TGTGCCAGCCCTGGAGGAGCTATCAGCACAGATACGCAGTATTTT. Its translation is CASPGGAISTDTQYF. The J gene is TRBJ2-3, the V gene TRBV2; D is possibly TRBD2 (5 bases). The V gene's germline CDR1 is SNHLY and CDR2 FYNNEI. Trimming removed 8 bases at V and 0 bases at J, with 15 bases between. The CDR3 length is 15 residues.

The rearrangement uses TRBV28 and TRBJ2-2; D gene ambiguous. In germline, CDR1 is MDHEN, CDR2 SYDVKM. The V and J ends lost 8 bases and 5 bases respectively, with 6 bases between them. CDR3 length equals 11 residues. DNA for the CDR3: TGTGCCAGCCACGAGACCGGGGAGCTGTTTTTT. It encodes CASHETGELFF.

The chain uses TRBV28 and TRBJ1-2; unclear D gene. V lost 2 bases to trimming and J lost 1 base, with 8 bases between them. Germline lookup yields CDR1 MDHEN and CDR2 SYDVKM. The CDR3 has 14 residues. The CDR3 DNA follows: TGTGCCAGCAGTTTAAGGGAGGTTAACTATGGCTACACCTTC. It translates to CASSLREVNYGYTF.

V and J are TRBV24-1 and TRBJ1-5, with D perhaps TRBD1 (6 bases). V was trimmed by 4 bases and J by 9 bases, leaving 18 bases between them. Germline loops: CDR1 KGHDR, CDR2 SFDVKD. The CDR3 spans 15 residues. CDR3 region: CATSDARQASGPQHF. In nucleotides, the CDR3 is TGTGCCACCAGTGACGCCCGACAGGCCTCGGGGCCCCAGCATTTT.

The chain uses TRBV2 and TRBJ2-3; 8 positions match TRBD1. The CDR3 extends over 15 amino acids. Germline values: CDR1 SNHLY, CDR2 FYNNEI. The trim removed 4 bases at V and 3 bases at J, leaving 6 bases unmatched. This chain's CDR3 is CASSGTGIGTDTQYF. DNA for the CDR3: TGTGCCAGCAGTGGGACAGGGATCGGTACAGATACGCAGTATTTT.

This clone was detected many times. V is TRBV18 and J is TRBJ1-2, with TRBD1 matching over 11 bases. The ends lost 4 bases at V and 8 bases at J; junction bases unmatched: 6. The CDR3 runs to 14 residues. CDR1 and CDR2 from the germline V gene are KGHSH and LQKENI. The CDR3 reads CASSLPGQGGGYTF. The CDR3 nucleotides read TGTGCCAGCTCACTACCGGGACAGGGGGGCGGCTACACCTTC.

The V call is TRBV3-1 (or the pseudogene TRBV3-2), the J call TRBJ1-2; possible D gene TRBD1, 5 bases. The V gene's germline CDR1 is LGHDT and CDR2 YNNKEL (reference sequence). Trimming pared 6 bases from V and 1 base from J, leaving 12 bases between. CDR3 length: 14 amino acids. The CDR3 spells CASRRGGGNYGYTF. For the CDR3, the DNA is TGTGCCAGCAGGCGCGGGGGAGGTAACTATGGCTACACCTTC.

The V call is TRBV7-7, the J call TRBJ2-5, with D possibly being TRBD2 (6 bases). Germline V gene lookup returns CDR1 SSHAT and CDR2 FNYEAQ (reference sequence). V was clipped by 5 bases and J by 5 bases, with 12 bases between them. The CDR3 loop spans 13 amino acids. CDR3 residues: CASSMTSGETQYF. The CDR3, as DNA: TGTGCCAGCAGCATGACTAGTGGGGAGACCCAGTACTTC.

This CDR3 reads CASSPFEGRQGPYGYTF. CDR3 bases: TGTGCCAGCAGCCCATTCGAGGGCCGACAGGGCCCCTATGGCTACACCTTC. The chain is built from TRBV5-6 and TRBJ1-2; 7 bases are shared with TRBD1. This CDR3 is 17 amino acids long. The germline CDR1 and CDR2 sequences are SGHDT and YYEEEE. With V trimmed by 4 bases and J by 4 bases, 16 bases remained unmatched.

The genes are TRBV30 and TRBJ1-2, with D possibly being TRBD1 (5 bases). Deletions cut 0 bases from V and 4 bases from J, with 12 bases between. CDR1 GTSNPN and CDR2 SVGIG come from the germline V gene (reference sequence). The CDR3 spans 14 residues. The CDR3 bases are TGTGCCTGGAGTGTAGGACACGGAACCTATGGCTACACCTTC. Its protein is CAWSVGHGTYGYTF.

This clone was counted many times. The chain carries TRBV30 and TRBJ1-5, with TRBD1 identical over 10 bases. The CDR3 extends over 14 amino acids. The germline CDR1 and CDR2 sequences are GTSNPN and SVGIG (reference sequence). V was pared by 7 bases and J by 6 bases, with 9 bases of the junction left unmatched. The DNA for the CDR3 is TGTGCCTCCTTTTTCGGGACAGGGGCTCAGCCCCAGCATTTT. Its translation: CASFFGTGAQPQHF.

This chain connects TRBV28 to TRBJ2-6; D is uncertain. The germline gives CDR1 MDHEN, CDR2 SYDVKM. Trimming removed 4 bases from V and 0 bases from J, with 7 bases in between. This CDR3 comprises 15 residues. The CDR3 region is CASSSRISGANVLTF. CDR3 in DNA: TGTGCCAGCAGTTCTAGGATCTCTGGGGCCAACGTCCTGACTTTC.

The chain carries TRBV28 and TRBJ1-2; tentative D call: TRBD1 (6 bases). The germline gives CDR1 MDHEN, CDR2 SYDVKM. V lost 6 bases, J lost 8 bases, and 13 bases lay in between. The CDR3 length is 12 residues. The CDR3 region is CASSRGGNGYTF. For the CDR3, the DNA is TGTGCCAGCAGCCGCGGGGGCAACGGCTACACCTTC.

This sequence joins TRBV10-3 and TRBJ1-2; 11 positions match TRBD1. V was pared by 4 bases and J by 7 bases, with 11 bases of the junction left unmatched. Germline assignment: CDR1 ENHRY and CDR2 SYGVKD. CDR3 length: 16 residues. In nucleotides, the CDR3 is TGTGCCATCAGTGGAGCCGGGGACAGGGGGAAGGCTGGCTACACCTTC. Translated, it gives CAISGAGDRGKAGYTF.

This chain connects TRBV14 to TRBJ1-1; D perhaps matches TRBD1 (6 bases). The V gene lost 8 bases and the J gene lost 8 bases, with 12 bases spanning the gap. CDR1 and CDR2 (germline): SGHDN, FVKESK. The CDR3 sequence is 11 residues long. CDR3 in DNA: TGTGCCAGCGGTGGGGGCCAAGAAGCTTTCTTT. This sequence encodes CASGGGQEAFF.